These 22 T cell receptor beta chains came from one sample sequenced in a study of blood T cell repertoires in COVID-19. Produced via immunoSEQ multiplex PCR; TCRdb's table is partial and in-frame only. The data show 150,000 to 180,000 clones, under 95% seen once. The sample comprised peripheral blood. These TCRs come from a man in his fifties or sixties with acute or convalescent COVID-19.

This sequence joins TRBV7-2 and TRBJ2-1, with 15 bases lining up with TRBD2. Germline CDR1 SGHTA, CDR2 FQGNSA. V dropped 4 bases and J dropped 7; count of bases not matched to a gene: 2. The CDR3 loop spans 15 amino acids. The CDR3 is CASSSGTSGGNEQFF. CDR3 in DNA: TGTGCCAGCAGCTCCGGGACTAGCGGGGGGAATGAGCAGTTCTTC.

The sample holds a few counts of this clone. The gene calls are TRBV28 and TRBJ1-2; 7 bases fit TRBD1. The junction had 5 bases not matched to a gene; V was cut back by 5 bases and J by 8 bases. The CDR3 has 12 residues. Germline lookup yields CDR1 MDHEN and CDR2 SYDVKM. The CDR3 region is CASSQQGPGYTF. As DNA, the CDR3 is TGTGCCAGCAGTCAACAGGGGCCCGGCTACACCTTC.

The rearrangement uses TRBV11-2 and TRBJ2-1; 8 nucleotides line up with TRBD2. Germline trimming cut 3 bases from V and 4 bases from J; bases unmatched to any gene: 5. This CDR3 has 15 residues. Germline CDR1 SGHAT, CDR2 FQNNGV. The CDR3 sequence is CASSFIAGWYNEQFF. DNA of the CDR3: TGTGCCAGCAGCTTCATAGCGGGGTGGTACAATGAGCAGTTCTTC.

The chain employs TRBV12-5 and TRBJ2-1; D ambiguous. Per the germline V gene, CDR1 is LGHNT and CDR2 is FRNRAP. V gave up 7 bases and J gave up 9 bases, with 19 bases separating them. CDR3 size: 14 residues. CDR3 region: CASAPEYGLGEQFF. The CDR3 region has the DNA TGTGCTAGTGCCCCGGAGTACGGGTTGGGTGAGCAGTTCTTC.

The V call is TRBV4-3, the J call TRBJ1-5, with unresolved D. In germline, CDR1 is LGHNA, CDR2 YSLEER. There are 13 residues in the CDR3. V lost 0 bases to trimming and J lost 7 bases, with 7 bases between them. The CDR3 spells CASSQDFGQPQHF. In nucleotides, the CDR3 is TGCGCCAGCAGCCAAGATTTCGGGCAGCCCCAGCATTTT.

The CDR3 DNA reads TGTGCCAGCAGCACCGGACTAAACAATGAGCAGTTCTTC. Protein sequence: CASSTGLNNEQFF. This chain links TRBV9 with TRBJ2-1, with D maybe TRBD2 (6 bases). Per the germline V gene, CDR1 is SGDLS and CDR2 is YYNGEE. Trimming removed 4 bases at V and 5 bases at J, with 10 bases between. The CDR3 consists of 13 residues.

This chain links TRBV30 with TRBJ2-7, with D maybe TRBD2 (5 bases). There are 13 residues in the CDR3. Germline V lookup: CDR1 GTSNPN, CDR2 SVGIG (reference sequence). The ends were cut back, 5 bases at V and 5 bases at J, with 16 bases in the middle. The CDR3 loop is CAWARSVSDEQYV. DNA for the CDR3: TGTGCCTGGGCCCGCAGTGTTAGCGACGAGCAGTACGTC.

The CDR3 loop is CASRRVQLNEKLFF. The CDR3 DNA reads as TGTGCCAGCAGGAGGGTTCAACTTAATGAAAAACTGTTTTTT. The chain is built from TRBV2 and TRBJ1-4; no clear D. The CDR3 contains 14 residues. Trimming took 6 bases from V and 4 from J, leaving 12 bases between them. Per germline, CDR1 SNHLY and CDR2 FYNNEI.

The chain links TRBV4-3 to TRBJ2-1; D is perhaps TRBD1 (6 bases). CDR1 LGHNA and CDR2 YSLEER come from the germline V gene. The CDR3 runs 18 residues. V was shortened by 1 base and J by 7 bases, with 23 bases between the two germline ends. CDR3 DNA: TGCGCCAGCAGCCAAGGGACAGCCTCCTTGAGGTCTCTGAATGAGCAGTTCTTC. Encoded protein: CASSQGTASLRSLNEQFF.

The rearrangement uses TRBV5-1 and TRBJ1-2, with 8 bases identical to TRBD1. The CDR3 spans 15 residues. Per the germline V gene, CDR1 is SGHRS and CDR2 is YFSETQ. J was trimmed by 7 bases and V by 0 bases; bases with no gene match: 8. CDR3 sequence: CASSLEAGGLSGYTF. The CDR3 region has the DNA TGCGCCAGCAGCTTGGAGGCAGGGGGCTTAAGTGGCTACACCTTC.

Turning to this clone: Germline and junction disagree at one end, which may indicate a read error. The gene calls are TRBV6-5 and TRBJ1-2, with D possibly matching TRBD1 (6 bases). The CDR3 is made up of 12 amino acids. Germline V lookup: CDR1 MNHEY, CDR2 SVGAGI. CDR3 amino acids: CASSFQTGPKAF. CDR3 DNA sequence: TGTGCCAGCAGTTTTCAGACAGGCCCTAAGGCCTTC.

The chain has TRBV10-3 and TRBJ1-4; 7 positions agree with TRBD1. CDR1 ENHRY and CDR2 SYGVKD come from the germline V gene. The length of the CDR3 is 14 residues. The junction had 5 bases not matched to a gene; V was cut back by 2 bases and J by 8 bases. CDR3 protein: CAISEDRVVEKLFF. CDR3 nucleotides: TGTGCCATCAGTGAGGACAGGGTAGTGGAAAAACTGTTTTTT.

This sequence joins TRBV27 and TRBJ1-1; D is unclear. CDR1 is MNHEY and CDR2 is SMNVEV in the germline V gene (reference sequence). Trimming left V 2 bases short and J 1 base short, with 8 bases between. The CDR3 consists of 14 residues. CDR3 nucleotides: TGTGCCAGCAGTTTAATGGCTGGGAACACTGAAGCTTTCTTT. Protein product: CASSLMAGNTEAFF.

This chain joins TRBV27 and TRBJ2-1; 9 nucleotides agree with TRBD2. The CDR3 is 17 amino acids. V shed 6 bases and J 7 bases; nucleotides not matched to a gene: 16. CDR1 is MNHEY, CDR2 SMNVEV, per germline (reference sequence). This CDR3 reads CASSVGPGTSRWNEQFF. DNA of the CDR3: TGTGCCAGCAGCGTAGGCCCCGGGACTAGCAGGTGGAATGAGCAGTTCTTC.

V and J are TRBV5-4 and TRBJ1-2, with D uncertain. Germline V lookup: CDR1 SGHNT, CDR2 YYREEE (reference sequence). V lost 4 bases and J lost 2, with 9 bases in between. The CDR3 is 13 residues long. CDR3 amino acids: CASSGTSNYGYTF. In nucleotides, the CDR3 is TGTGCCAGCAGCGGTACATCGAACTATGGCTACACCTTC. The whole variable domain, remainder taken from reference TRBV5-4 and TRBJ1-2, is ETGVTQSPTHLIKTRGQQVTLRCSSQSGHNTVSWYQQALGQGPQFIFQYYREEENGRGNFPPRFSGLQFPNYSSELNVNALELDDSALYLCASSGTSNYGYTFGSGTRLTVV.

This chain connects TRBV7-3 to TRBJ1-6; 10 bases are shared with TRBD1. The V gene end was trimmed by 3 bases and the J gene end by 8 bases; junction bases not matched to a gene: 4. CDR3 length: 15 residues. Germline V gene sequence: CDR1 SGHTA, CDR2 FQGTGA. CDR3 sequence reads: CASSFDGTGDSPLHF. The CDR3 bases are TGTGCCAGCAGCTTCGATGGGACAGGGGATTCACCCCTCCACTTT.

The V and J genes are TRBV10-1 and TRBJ2-5, with D possibly matching TRBD2 (6 bases). The CDR3 contains 15 residues. Trimming cost V 3 bases and J 5 bases, with 16 bases left between them. The germline CDR1 and CDR2 sequences are WNHNN and SYGVQD (reference sequence). This CDR3 is CASSDDGSPWETQYF. CDR3 bases: TGCGCCAGCAGTGATGACGGGAGCCCTTGGGAGACCCAGTACTTC.

The chain combines TRBV19 with TRBJ1-2; TRBD1 matches at 7 bases. This CDR3 comprises 13 residues. Germline loops: CDR1 LNHDA, CDR2 SQIVND (reference sequence). The junction had 4 bases not matched to a gene; V was cut back by 1 base and J by 8 bases. CDR3 residues: CASSIGTGVGYTF. The CDR3 DNA follows: TGTGCCAGTAGTATAGGAACAGGGGTCGGCTACACCTTC.

The gene calls are TRBV7-2 and TRBJ1-6; D gene unclear. V lost 3 bases and J lost 7, with 10 bases in between. The CDR3 is 14 amino acids. Germline-derived CDR1 and CDR2 are SGHTA and FQGNSA. For the CDR3, the DNA is TGTGCCAGCAGCTTCGGGAAAGCAAATTCACCCCTCCACTTT. Its translation: CASSFGKANSPLHF.

This chain uses TRBV19 with TRBJ1-5; 9 bases are shared with TRBD1. With 6 bases clipped from V and 6 bases from J, the junction kept 12 bases outside the gene matches. Germline V lookup: CDR1 LNHDA, CDR2 SQIVND (reference sequence). CDR3 length: 16 residues. CDR3 sequence reads: CASSPPGQGFGQPQHF. DNA for the CDR3: TGTGCCAGTAGCCCTCCGGGACAGGGTTTTGGTCAGCCCCAGCATTTT.

The chain is built from TRBV18 and TRBJ2-7, with a tentative D call TRBD2 (6 bases). CDR1 and CDR2 (germline): KGHSH, LQKENI. CDR3 size: 14 residues. Trimming removed 3 bases at V and 3 bases at J, with 12 bases between. The CDR3 bases are TGTGCCAGCTCACCCGCGGGATCCGACTACGAGCAGTACGTC. Residues: CASSPAGSDYEQYV.

The chain couples TRBV28 to TRBJ1-5; a weak D match, TRBD1 (6 bases). In germline, CDR1 is MDHEN, CDR2 SYDVKM. The CDR3 is 18 residues long. The germline V and J ends were trimmed by 5 bases and 0 bases, with 20 bases remaining between them. The CDR3 bases are TGTGCCAGCAGTCCAGGTCCCCCAGGGACAAGTAGCAATCAGCCCCAGCATTTT. Translating gives CASSPGPPGTSSNQPQHF.